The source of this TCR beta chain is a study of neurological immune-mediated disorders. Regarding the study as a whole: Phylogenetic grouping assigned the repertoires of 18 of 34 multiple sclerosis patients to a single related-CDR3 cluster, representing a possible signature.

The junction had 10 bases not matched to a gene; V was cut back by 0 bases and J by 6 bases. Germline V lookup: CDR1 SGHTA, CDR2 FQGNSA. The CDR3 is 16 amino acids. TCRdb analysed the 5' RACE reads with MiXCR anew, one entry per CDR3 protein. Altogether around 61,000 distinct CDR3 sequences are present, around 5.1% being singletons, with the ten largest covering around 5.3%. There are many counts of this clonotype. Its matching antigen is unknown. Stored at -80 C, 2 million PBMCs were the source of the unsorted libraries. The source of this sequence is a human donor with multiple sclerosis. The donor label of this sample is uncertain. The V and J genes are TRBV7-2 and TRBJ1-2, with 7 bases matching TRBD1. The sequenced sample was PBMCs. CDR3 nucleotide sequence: TGTGCCAGCAGCTTAGCCTCAGTGGCAGGGGGACATGGCTACACCTTC. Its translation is CASSLASVAGGHGYTF.